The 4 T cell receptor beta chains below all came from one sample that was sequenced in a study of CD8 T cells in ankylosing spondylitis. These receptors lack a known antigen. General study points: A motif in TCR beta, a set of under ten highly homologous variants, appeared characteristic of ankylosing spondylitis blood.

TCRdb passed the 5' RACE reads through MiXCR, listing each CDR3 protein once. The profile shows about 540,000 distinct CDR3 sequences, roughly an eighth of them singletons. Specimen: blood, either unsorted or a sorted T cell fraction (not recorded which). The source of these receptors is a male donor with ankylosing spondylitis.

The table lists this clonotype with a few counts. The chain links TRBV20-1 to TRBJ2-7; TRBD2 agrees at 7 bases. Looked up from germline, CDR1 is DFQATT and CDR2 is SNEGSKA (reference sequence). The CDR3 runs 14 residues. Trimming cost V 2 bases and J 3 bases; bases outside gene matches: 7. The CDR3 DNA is TGCAGTGCTAGAAGGCTAGCGGAGAACTACGAGCAGTACTTC. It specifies CSARRLAENYEQYF.

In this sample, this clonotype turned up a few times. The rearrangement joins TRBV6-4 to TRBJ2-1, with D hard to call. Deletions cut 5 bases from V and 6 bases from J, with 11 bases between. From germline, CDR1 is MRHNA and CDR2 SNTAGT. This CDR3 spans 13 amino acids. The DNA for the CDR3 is TGTGCCAGCAGTTTAAGTGCAGGCAATGAGCAGTTCTTC. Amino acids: CASSLSAGNEQFF.

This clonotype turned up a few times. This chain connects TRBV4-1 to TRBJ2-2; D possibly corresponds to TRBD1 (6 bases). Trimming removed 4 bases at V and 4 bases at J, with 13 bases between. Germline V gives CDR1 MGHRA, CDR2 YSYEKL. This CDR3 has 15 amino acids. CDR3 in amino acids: CASSPTGGSTGELFF. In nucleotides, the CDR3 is TGCGCCAGCAGCCCGACTGGGGGCAGCACCGGGGAGCTGTTTTTT.

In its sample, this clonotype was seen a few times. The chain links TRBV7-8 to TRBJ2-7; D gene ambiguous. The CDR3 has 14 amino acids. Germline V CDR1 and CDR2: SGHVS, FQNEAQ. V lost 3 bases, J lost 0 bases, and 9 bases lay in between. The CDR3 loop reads CASSFGGPSYEQYV. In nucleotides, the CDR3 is TGTGCCAGCAGCTTCGGCGGTCCCTCCTACGAGCAGTACGTC.